Shown below are 7 T cell receptor beta chains from a single sample sequenced in a study of OX40 agonist ivuxolimab in advanced cancers. Some clones are missing from TCRdb's copy, which holds only in-frame ones; the method was immunoSEQ multiplex PCR. The table lists fewer than 55,000 clones, roughly 79% of them singletons. The material was CD4+ or CD8+ T cells sorted from blood, obtained in a trial of the OX40 agonist ivuxolimab. The source is an adult with an advanced solid tumor such as melanoma, head and neck, liver or kidney cancer.

This chain uses TRBV5-5 with TRBJ2-7; TRBD1 might be the D (5 bases). This CDR3 spans 14 amino acids. Trimming pared 0 bases from V and 6 bases from J, leaving 13 bases between. Germline CDR1 and CDR2: SGHKS and YYEKEE (reference sequence). This CDR3 reads CASSLGTGAFEQYV. The DNA of the CDR3 is TGTGCCAGCAGCTTGGGAACAGGTGCTTTCGAGCAGTACGTC.

This clone was observed a few times. The chain is built from TRBV27 and TRBJ2-7; 7 bases are shared with TRBD2. The CDR3 consists of 13 residues. Unmatched junction bases numbered 5, after V lost 2 bases and J lost 7 bases. The germline gives CDR1 MNHEY, CDR2 SMNVEV (reference sequence). CDR3 residues: CASSLIEGGEQYF. CDR3 sequence (DNA): TGTGCCAGCAGTTTAATCGAGGGAGGGGAGCAGTACTTC.

This rearrangement joins TRBV5-1 to TRBJ1-2; D may be TRBD1 (5 bases). Looked up from germline, CDR1 is SGHRS and CDR2 is YFSETQ. V lost 0 bases and J lost 2, with 14 bases in between. The CDR3 totals 16 residues. The CDR3 DNA reads as TGCGCCAGCAGCTTGGCCCAAGGGACTGAGAACTATGGCTACACCTTC. It translates to CASSLAQGTENYGYTF.

This clone is a singleton in its sample. The chain has TRBV6-5 and TRBJ1-2, with D maybe TRBD1 (6 bases). V shed 6 bases and J shed 9 bases, with 17 bases lying between them. This CDR3 has 13 amino acids. Germline loops: CDR1 MNHEY, CDR2 SVGAGI. The CDR3: CASRAGTRTSYTF. The CDR3 DNA reads as TGTGCCAGCAGGGCTGGGACACGGACGAGCTACACCTTC.

On this clone itself: Mismatch with germline at one junction end may stem from a read error. The V call is TRBV2, the J call TRBJ1-2; a weak D match, TRBD1 (5 bases). The CDR3 spans 10 residues. Per germline, CDR1 SNHLY and CDR2 FYNNEI. The CDR3, as DNA: TGTGCCAGCAGTGCAGACAGTCCTAGCTTC. This encodes CASSADSPSF.

The rearrangement joins TRBV5-4 to TRBJ1-2; possible D gene TRBD1, 6 bases. Trimming took 4 bases from V and 4 from J, leaving 14 bases between them. The CDR3 is made up of 14 amino acids. Germline CDR1 is SGHNT and CDR2 is YYREEE (reference sequence). The CDR3 region is CASSQAGAGYGYTF. The CDR3 DNA follows: TGTGCCAGCAGCCAGGCAGGGGCCGGCTATGGCTACACCTTC.

The rearrangement uses TRBV4-2 and TRBJ2-1; tentatively, D is TRBD1 or TRBD2 (5 bases each). This CDR3 has 17 residues. V was pared by 2 bases and J by 0 bases, with 14 bases between. Germline loops: CDR1 LGHNA, CDR2 YNFKEQ. The CDR3 nucleotides are TGTGCCAGCAGCCAATGGGGGTCAGGTAGCTCCTACAATGAGCAGTTCTTC. It yields the protein CASSQWGSGSSYNEQFF.